The 16 T cell receptor beta chains listed next were all sequenced from one sample in a study of regulatory T cells in long-lasting Graves disease. To make TCR beta libraries, researchers used iRepertoire HTBI primers and Arm-PCR of CDR3 regions. TCRdb reanalysed the multiplex PCR reads using MiXCR and keeps one entry per CDR3 protein. This repertoire shows hundreds of thousands of distinct CDR3 sequences, about 16% found once; its top ten account for 20% to 30%. The time point here: newly diagnosed GD, antithyroid drugs for less than 3 months. Isolated PBMC RNA provided the starting material for the TCR library. The same data also contributed to another study, on T cells in Graves' hyperthyroidism and ophthalmopathy.

This material consisted of peripheral blood mononuclear cells (PBMCs), taken at new diagnosis, from a patient treated with antithyroid drugs. The receptor source for this set is a woman aged 40-60 years with Graves disease.

The rearrangement links TRBV6-1 to TRBJ1-3; D gene unclear. Trimming removed 7 bases from V and 0 bases from J, with 13 bases in between. The V gene's germline CDR1 is MNHNS and CDR2 SASEGT. The length of the CDR3 is 15 residues. This chain's CDR3 is CASTPRAISGNTIYF. The CDR3 coding sequence is TGTGCCAGCACCCCCCGAGCCATCTCTGGAAACACCATATATTTT.

The rearrangement uses TRBV12-3 or TRBV12-4 and TRBJ1-4, with no clear D. V shed 5 bases and J shed 2 bases, with 12 bases lying between them. The CDR3 length is 15 residues. In nucleotides, the CDR3 is TGTGCCAGCAGTCCCTACGGTAGCACTAATGAAAAACTGTTTTTT. Translated: CASSPYGSTNEKLFF.

This clonotype came up a few times. The V gene is TRBV4-1, the J gene TRBJ1-1, with 9 nucleotides matching TRBD1. This CDR3 contains 16 residues. After removal of 8 bases from V and 5 bases from J, the junction contained 15 bases not matched to a gene. CDR1 MGHRA and CDR2 YSYEKL come from the germline V gene. In DNA form, the CDR3 reads TGCGCCAGCCACACCGTTGGGACAGGGAGTTGGACTGAAGCTTTCTTT. Protein product: CASHTVGTGSWTEAFF.

With respect to this clonotype: A single base separates this from a much larger clone, so it may be a read error. The chain uses TRBV27 and TRBJ1-1, with D maybe TRBD1 (6 bases). This CDR3 is 16 amino acids long. V was shortened by 6 bases and J by 2 bases, with 19 bases between the two germline ends. The V gene's germline CDR1 is MNHEY and CDR2 SMNVEV (reference sequence). The CDR3 DNA is TGTGCCAGCAGACCTCTGGCGGGGGGCCTTAACACTGAAGCTTTCTTT. Protein sequence: CASRPLAGGLNTEAFF.

There are many counts of this clonotype. The rearrangement joins TRBV3-1 to TRBJ1-4, with D tentatively TRBD1 (6 bases). Trimming took 5 bases from V and 5 from J, leaving 12 bases between them. This CDR3 comprises 14 residues. Germline V gene sequence: CDR1 LGHDT, CDR2 YNNKEL (reference sequence). The CDR3 DNA is TGTGCCAGCAGCTACAGGGTCGCAAATGAAAAACTGTTTTTT. Amino acids: CASSYRVANEKLFF.

This clonotype was found many times. The chain recombines TRBV12-3 or TRBV12-4 with TRBJ1-6, with D possibly being TRBD1 (6 bases). The CDR3 runs 15 residues. V was trimmed by 6 bases and J by 8 bases, leaving 17 bases between them. CDR3 sequence reads: CASSRKGGGDSPLHF. CDR3 in DNA: TGTGCCAGCAGCCGCAAAGGGGGTGGGGATTCACCCCTCCACTTT.

The table lists this clonotype with many counts. The genes are TRBV9 and TRBJ1-2, with D unresolved. Germline loops: CDR1 SGDLS, CDR2 YYNGEE. Between the trimmed V and J ends, which lost 3 bases and 5 bases, there was a span of 11 bases. This CDR3 has 13 amino acids. The DNA of the CDR3 is TGTGCCAGCAGCGCACGGACGGGATATGGCTACACCTTC. Its translation: CASSARTGYGYTF.

This clonotype came up a few times. This could be a read error, since a much larger clone is one nucleotide away. The chain uses TRBV11-2 and TRBJ1-5; the D is unclear. Germline loops: CDR1 SGHAT, CDR2 FQNNGV. There are 14 residues in the CDR3. CDR3 loop: CASSPGGYGQLQHF. For the CDR3, the DNA is TGTGCCAGCAGCCCCGGAGGGTACGGTCAGCTCCAGCATTTT.

This clonotype was detected only a few times. The CDR3 here is CSVGGRMNTEAFF. CDR3 coding DNA: TGCAGCGTAGGGGGAAGGATGAACACTGAAGCTTTCTTT. The chain couples TRBV29-1 to TRBJ1-1; a possible D gene is TRBD1 (6 bases). The CDR3 is made up of 13 amino acids. V was trimmed by 6 bases and J by 0 bases, leaving 11 bases between them. Per the germline V gene, CDR1 is SQVTM and CDR2 is ANQGSEA.

At least ten counts were recorded for this clonotype. The rearrangement uses TRBV19 and TRBJ2-1; 11 bases map to TRBD2. The CDR3 consists of 18 residues. Germline V gene lookup returns CDR1 LNHDA and CDR2 SQIVND (reference sequence). Unmatched junction bases numbered 9, after V lost 5 bases and J lost 0 bases. The DNA for the CDR3 is TGTGCCAGTAGTCGTCCACTAGCGGGGGCCTTCTCCTACAATGAGCAGTTCTTC. This codes for CASSRPLAGAFSYNEQFF.

V gene TRBV30 combines with J gene TRBJ2-2, with 9 bases matching TRBD2. With 4 bases clipped from V and 9 bases from J, the junction kept 6 bases outside the gene matches. Germline-derived CDR1 and CDR2 are GTSNPN and SVGIG (reference sequence). The length of the CDR3 is 13 residues. The CDR3 coding sequence is TGTGCCTGGATCGCGGGGGGGCATCGGGAGCTGTTTTTT. Translation: CAWIAGGHRELFF.

This clonotype was counted only a few times. A read error is possible here, since a much larger clone lies one base away. The rearrangement uses TRBV2 and TRBJ1-1, with D tentatively TRBD1 (5 bases). There are 15 residues in the CDR3. In germline, CDR1 is SNHLY, CDR2 FYNNEI. The V end was cut by 6 bases, the J end by 4 bases, with 18 bases between. CDR3 nucleotides: TGTGCCAGCAGGGGTATGGGGACGGCGAGCACTGAAGCTTTCTTT. Residues: CASRGMGTASTEAFF.

J is TRBJ2-1 and V is TRBV19, with a tentative D call TRBD2 (5 bases). V was pared by 6 bases and J by 4 bases, with 13 bases between. Germline-derived CDR1 and CDR2 are LNHDA and SQIVND (reference sequence). This CDR3 is 14 amino acids long. This CDR3 reads CASSIRGGYNEQFF. As DNA, the CDR3 is TGTGCCAGTAGCATACGGGGTGGGTACAATGAGCAGTTCTTC.

V is TRBV25-1 and J is TRBJ2-3; 12 bases are a match to TRBD2. Germline CDR1 is MGHDK and CDR2 is SYGVNS. The CDR3 has 18 residues. V shed 1 base and J 8 bases; nucleotides not matched to a gene: 13. CDR3 amino acids: CASSESGPRLAGAATQYF. The CDR3 nucleotides read TGTGCCAGCAGTGAATCAGGACCTAGACTAGCGGGGGCCGCTACGCAGTATTTT.

Remarks on this clonotype: A much larger clone differs from this one at a single base, so this may be a read error. The genes are TRBV30 and TRBJ1-1; D is possibly TRBD1 (5 bases). The V end was cut by 1 base, the J end by 4 bases, with 16 bases between. Germline V gene sequence: CDR1 GTSNPN, CDR2 SVGIG (reference sequence). There are 15 residues in the CDR3. The CDR3, as DNA: TGTGCCTGGAGTGAACGAGGGGTTGGGAGCACTGAAGCTTTCTTT. Translation: CAWSERGVGSTEAFF.

The chain uses TRBV28 and TRBJ2-1, with 14 positions matching TRBD2. The CDR3 length is 16 residues. V lost 3 bases to trimming and J lost 5 bases; unmatched junction nucleotides: 3. Germline V gene lookup returns CDR1 MDHEN and CDR2 SYDVKM. The CDR3 region is CASSFQTSGGDNEQFF. DNA for the CDR3: TGTGCCAGCAGTTTCCAGACTAGCGGGGGGGACAATGAGCAGTTCTTC.